These 22 T cell receptor beta chains were all obtained from the same sample, sequenced in a study of shared clonotypes between healthy human individuals. Sequencing used immunoSEQ multiplex PCR; TCRdb keeps in-frame clones, though not all of them. The sample holds around 1.1 million clones, approximately 80% seen once. The material sequenced was memory CD4+ T cells from PBMCs. Noted subset: CD45RA-negative fraction. These receptors were obtained from a young man in good health. Some clones in this sample may be carry-over from other donors' samples.

Details on this clone: A clone one base away is much larger, so this may be a read error. V is TRBV11-1 and J is TRBJ2-3, with 15 bases fitting TRBD2. The CDR3 loop spans 16 amino acids. Looked up from germline, CDR1 is SGHAT and CDR2 is FQDESV (reference sequence). V shed 4 bases, J shed 5 bases, and the junction held 4 bases outside the gene matches. The CDR3 protein is CASSSGTSGRIDTQYF. CDR3 coding DNA: TGTGCCAGCAGCTCCGGGACTAGCGGGAGGATAGATACGCAGTATTTT.

This clone has only one observation. The V gene is TRBV9, the J gene TRBJ1-2; 10 nucleotides line up with TRBD1. V trimming: 4 bases; J trimming: 4 bases; junction bases outside the gene matches: 7. Per germline, CDR1 SGDLS and CDR2 YYNGEE. This CDR3 contains 15 residues. As DNA, the CDR3 is TGTGCCAGCAGCACCCGACAGGGGGCGACCTATGGCTACACCTTC. Translation: CASSTRQGATYGYTF.

Points on this clone: This likely stems from a read error, as it lies one base from a far larger clone. Other DNA sequences from this sample encode an identical CDR3 as well. The chain carries TRBV5-1 and TRBJ2-2; TRBD1 aligns across 9 bases. The ends lost 2 bases at V and 5 bases at J; junction bases unmatched: 4. This CDR3 spans 15 amino acids. Germline V gene data show CDR1 as SGHRS and CDR2 as YFSETQ. The CDR3 region has the DNA TGCGCCAGCAGCTTATCCGGACAGGGGACCGGGGAGCTGTTTTTT. Protein: CASSLSGQGTGELFF. The entire variable domain, with the rest obtained from reference TRBV5-1 and TRBJ2-2, is as follows: KAGVTQTPRYLIKTRGQQVTLSCSPISGHRSVSWYQQTPGQGLQFLFEYFSETQRNKGNFPGRFSGRQFSNSRSEMNVSTLELGDSALYLCASSLSGQGTGELFFGEGSRLTVL.

The sample holds a few counts of this clone. V usage is TRBV11-2 and J usage is TRBJ2-7; D is undetermined. Germline CDR1 reads SGHAT; CDR2 reads FQNNGV. The CDR3 covers 13 residues. V was pared by 2 bases and J by 4 bases, with 9 bases between. The CDR3 sequence is CASSLYPGYEQYF. As DNA, the CDR3 is TGTGCCAGCAGCTTATACCCCGGGTACGAGCAGTACTTC.

CDR3 nucleotide sequence: TGTGCCAGCAGCTCAGGGACAGGGGGAAACACCATATATTTT. Protein product: CASSSGTGGNTIYF. J is TRBJ1-3 and V is TRBV5-4, with 9 bases identical to TRBD1. In germline, CDR1 is SGHNT, CDR2 YYREEE (reference sequence). CDR3 size: 14 residues. Trimming cost V 3 bases and J 4 bases; bases outside gene matches: 2.

The chain uses TRBV10-3 and TRBJ2-6, with D unresolved. Trimming pared 5 bases from V and 3 bases from J, leaving 11 bases between. The CDR3 has 15 amino acids. Per germline, CDR1 ENHRY and CDR2 SYGVKD. CDR3 DNA: TGTGCCATCAGTAAAACTACGGGTGGGGCCAACGTCCTGACTTTC. This codes for CAISKTTGGANVLTF.

J is TRBJ1-1 and V is TRBV30; D gene uncertain. This CDR3 spans 11 amino acids. Trimming removed 8 bases at V and 5 bases at J, with 12 bases between. Germline CDR1 GTSNPN, CDR2 SVGIG (reference sequence). The CDR3 is CAQTRVTEAFF. In DNA, the CDR3 is TGTGCCCAGACCCGGGTTACTGAAGCTTTCTTT.

The chain carries TRBV5-6 and TRBJ1-2; D is uncertain. Germline V lookup: CDR1 SGHDT, CDR2 YYEEEE. Trimming shortened V by 3 bases and J by 4 bases, and 13 bases separated the two germline ends. The CDR3 runs 14 residues. The CDR3 region is CASSSLGRGYGYTF. CDR3 DNA: TGTGCCAGCAGCTCCCTTGGGCGGGGCTATGGCTACACCTTC.

V gene TRBV15 combines with J gene TRBJ2-7; D may be TRBD2 (5 bases). This CDR3 has 15 amino acids. CDR1 is LNHNV, CDR2 YYDKDF, per germline (reference sequence). V was shortened by 0 bases and J by 6 bases, with 15 bases between the two germline ends. The CDR3 DNA reads as TGTGCCACCAGCAGAGATCGAGGGCTAGCAGGCGAGCAGTACTTC. This sequence encodes CATSRDRGLAGEQYF.

The J gene is TRBJ1-2, the V gene TRBV6-5, with no clear D. CDR1 is MNHEY and CDR2 is SVGAGI in the germline V gene. V was clipped by 7 bases and J by 6 bases, with 18 bases between them. The CDR3 has 14 residues. CDR3 nucleotides: TGTGCCAGCAACTCACCCGGCAGGCTTGATGGCTACACCTTC. Translation: CASNSPGRLDGYTF.

For this clone: Other DNA variants within this sample encode the same CDR3. V and J are TRBV28 and TRBJ2-7; TRBD1 matches at 12 bases. CDR1 and CDR2 (germline): MDHEN, SYDVKM. The CDR3 spans 14 residues. V lost 8 bases to trimming and J lost 7 bases; unmatched junction nucleotides: 9. In DNA, the CDR3 is TGTGCCAGCCGTCCGGGACAGGGGGCGGGAGAGCAGTACTTC. Residues: CASRPGQGAGEQYF. Full variable domain (outside the CDR3, taken from reference TRBV28 and TRBJ2-7): DVKVTQSSRYLVKRTGEKVFLECVQDMDHENMFWYRQDPGLGLRLIYFSYDVKMKEKGDIPEGYSVSREKKERFSLILESASTNQTSMYLCASRPGQGAGEQYFGPGTRLTVT.

This clone was seen ten or more times. V usage is TRBV11-3 and J usage is TRBJ2-1; D is perhaps TRBD2 (6 bases). CDR3 length: 16 amino acids. Germline V gene lookup returns CDR1 SGHNT and CDR2 YENEEA. Trimming removed 1 base from V and 5 bases from J, with 15 bases in between. The CDR3 bases are TGTGCCAGCAGCTTAGGAGGTAGCGGACCCAACAATGAGCAGTTCTTC. Translation: CASSLGGSGPNNEQFF.

The chain carries TRBV4-2 and TRBJ2-7; D is unclear. From germline, CDR1 is LGHNA and CDR2 YNFKEQ. There are 12 residues in the CDR3. V was cut by 2 bases and J by 6 bases, with 8 bases left in between. This CDR3 reads CASSQFGSEQYF. The DNA of the CDR3 is TGTGCCAGCAGCCAATTTGGATCCGAGCAGTACTTC.

The chain employs TRBV30 and TRBJ2-7; 8 bases match TRBD1. With V trimmed by 2 bases and J by 5 bases, 5 bases remained unmatched. The germline CDR1 and CDR2 sequences are GTSNPN and SVGIG (reference sequence). This CDR3 has 13 amino acids. The DNA of the CDR3 is TGTGCCTGGAGTTACCGACAGGGGAACGAGCAGTACTTC. Translation gives CAWSYRQGNEQYF.

This clone occurred a few times. Other DNA variants within this sample encode the same CDR3. V gene TRBV5-1 combines with J gene TRBJ1-1; tentatively, D is TRBD1 (6 bases). CDR1 is SGHRS and CDR2 is YFSETQ in the germline V gene. The CDR3 is 14 residues long. The V and J ends lost 1 base and 0 bases respectively, with 7 bases between them. CDR3 in amino acids: CASSLWDMNTEAFF. The CDR3 DNA reads as TGCGCCAGCAGCTTGTGGGACATGAACACTGAAGCTTTCTTT.

In DNA, the CDR3 is TGTGCCAGCAGCCCTGAGGGGAGAAATGTGTATGGCTACACCTTC. This gives the protein CASSPEGRNVYGYTF. The rearrangement joins TRBV7-8 to TRBJ1-2; tentatively, D is TRBD1 (5 bases). The CDR3 loop spans 15 amino acids. Trimming pared 5 bases from V and 5 bases from J, leaving 18 bases between. Germline V gene lookup returns CDR1 SGHVS and CDR2 FQNEAQ.

V is TRBV21-1 and J is TRBJ2-7; TRBD2, the table's D call, was not compared with the DNA. TRBV21-1 is a known pseudogene. This CDR3 comprises 15 residues. CDR3 sequence (DNA): TGTGCCAGCAGCCCCGGCTGGGAGGGTACCTACGAGCAGTACTTC. Amino acid sequence: CASSPGWEGTYEQYF.

The V gene is TRBV7-2, the J gene TRBJ2-1; 10 nucleotides line up with TRBD2. Trimming took 1 base from V and 8 from J; bases not matched to a gene: 8. CDR3 length equals 16 residues. Germline assignment: CDR1 SGHTA and CDR2 FQGNSA. The chain's CDR3 is CASSLEGTSVEDEQFF. The CDR3 DNA follows: TGTGCCAGCAGCTTAGAAGGGACTAGCGTAGAGGATGAGCAGTTCTTC.

A remark on this clone: This is likely a read error, given that the CDR3 carries no conserved phenylalanine or tryptophan at its end. V is TRBV18 and J is TRBJ1-2; 7 bases map to TRBD1. This CDR3 comprises 12 residues. V trimming: 6 bases; J trimming: 3 bases; junction bases outside the gene matches: 1. Germline V gene sequence: CDR1 KGHSH, CDR2 LQKENI. The CDR3 loop is CASSGTDYGYTL. The CDR3 region has the DNA TGTGCCAGCTCCGGGACAGACTATGGCTACACCCTC.

This clone was counted many times. V gene TRBV27 combines with J gene TRBJ2-7; 7 nucleotides agree with TRBD2. Germline CDR1 is MNHEY and CDR2 is SMNVEV (reference sequence). This CDR3 is built from 16 residues. V shed 6 bases and J 6 bases; nucleotides not matched to a gene: 17. CDR3 loop: CASRPLGGGTVREQYF. CDR3 DNA sequence: TGTGCCAGCAGGCCACTTGGGGGGGGGACTGTCCGCGAGCAGTACTTC.

The chain combines TRBV19 with TRBJ1-5; D call uncertain. V was pared by 7 bases and J by 3 bases, with 7 bases between. CDR3 length: 12 residues. From germline, CDR1 is LNHDA and CDR2 SQIVND (reference sequence). The CDR3 nucleotides read TGTGCCAGTAACCGGTTCAATCAGCCCCAGCATTTT. Amino acids: CASNRFNQPQHF.

This chain uses TRBV7-9 with TRBJ2-1; 11 bases match TRBD2. CDR3 length: 18 residues. The V gene end was trimmed by 0 bases and the J gene end by 8 bases; junction bases not matched to a gene: 12. Germline CDR1 reads SEHNR; CDR2 reads FQNEAQ (reference sequence). CDR3 coding DNA: TGTGCCAGCAGCTTAGCGGTAATAGCGGGAGGGCCGGAAGATGAGCAGTTCTTC. This codes for CASSLAVIAGGPEDEQFF.